The 16 T cell receptor beta chains listed next were all sequenced from one sample in a study of PD-1 blockade in classical Hodgkin lymphoma. The time point here: cycle 4 day 1 (C4D1), after less than 7 weeks of nivolumab. Every one of the patients relapsed after autologous stem cell transplantation (brentuximab vedotin exposure was variable). It was by magnetic negative selection that CD4+ T cells were purified from thawed PBMCs. TCRdb keeps only in-frame clones here, not all; method: immunoSEQ multiplex PCR. Of around 27,000 clones in the sample, about 85% were seen once. Material: CD4+ T cells from blood, obtained before the fourth cycle of nivolumab. The receptor set was obtained from a human donor with classical Hodgkin lymphoma.

As concerns this clone: Other DNA sequences in this specimen translate into the identical CDR3. The chain joins TRBV18 to TRBJ1-5; TRBD1 aligns across 7 bases. V was clipped by 6 bases and J by 2 bases; unmatched bases: 7. The CDR3 consists of 15 residues. The germline V gene has CDR1 KGHSH and CDR2 LQKENI. The CDR3 sequence: CASSPSTGGNQPQHF. CDR3 bases: TGTGCCAGCTCCCCTTCCACAGGGGGCAATCAGCCCCAGCATTTT.

The rearrangement links TRBV19 to TRBJ2-7; 11 bases align to TRBD1. The ends lost 10 bases at V and 4 bases at J; junction bases unmatched: 6. CDR1 LNHDA and CDR2 SQIVND come from the germline V gene (reference sequence). The CDR3 loop spans 13 amino acids. The CDR3 loop reads CATGQGARYEQYF. The CDR3 DNA is TGTGCCACCGGACAGGGGGCGCGATACGAGCAGTACTTC. Full variable domain (rest looked up from reference TRBV19 and TRBJ2-7): DGGITQSPKYLFRKEGQNVTLSCEQNLNHDAMYWYRQDPGQGLRLIYYSQIVNDFQKGDIAEGYSVSREKKESFPLTVTSAQKNPTAFYLCATGQGARYEQYFGPGTRLTVT.

V and J are TRBV5-1 and TRBJ2-4; 7 bases align to TRBD2. V lost 6 bases and J lost 0; bases outside the gene matches: 9. Germline-derived CDR1 and CDR2 are SGHRS and YFSETQ. The CDR3 consists of 16 residues. The CDR3 loop is CASTLNGGGAKNIQYF. The CDR3 nucleotides read TGCGCCAGCACCCTGAATGGCGGGGGAGCCAAAAACATTCAGTACTTC.

This clone was seen a few times. The chain has TRBV11-2 and TRBJ2-7; no reliable D call. V lost 5 bases and J 0 bases, leaving 8 bases between the germline ends. The germline V gene encodes CDR1 SGHAT and CDR2 FQNNGV. This CDR3 contains 13 residues. As DNA, the CDR3 is TGTGCCAGCAGCCCGATCGGCTCCTACGAGCAGTACTTC. It is translated as CASSPIGSYEQYF. The variable domain in full, completed from reference TRBV11-2 and TRBJ2-7, reads EAGVAQSPRYKIIEKRQSVAFWCNPISGHATLYWYQQILGQGPKLLIQFQNNGVVDDSQLPKDRFSAERLKGVDSTLKIQPAKLEDSAVYLCASSPIGSYEQYFGPGTRLTVT.

The chain has TRBV30 and TRBJ2-1; 11 nucleotides agree with TRBD2. Germline V gene data show CDR1 as GTSNPN and CDR2 as SVGIG (reference sequence). The CDR3 is made up of 14 amino acids. With 7 bases clipped from V and 2 bases from J, the junction kept 4 bases outside the gene matches. This chain's CDR3 is CASSGLAAYNEQFF. The CDR3 nucleotides read TGTGCCTCGTCGGGACTAGCGGCCTACAATGAGCAGTTCTTC.

The chain uses TRBV11-2 and TRBJ1-1; a possible D gene is TRBD1 (6 bases). Germline values: CDR1 SGHAT, CDR2 FQNNGV. The CDR3 has 14 residues. V was pared by 5 bases and J by 4 bases, with 14 bases between. CDR3 sequence: CASSQVVRGTEAFF. The CDR3 DNA follows: TGTGCCAGCAGCCAAGTCGTCAGGGGCACTGAAGCTTTCTTT.

CDR3 in amino acids: CASRAGTREVNSGYTF. CDR3 nucleotides: TGTGCCAGCCGCGCCGGGACGAGAGAAGTCAATTCTGGCTACACCTTC. This chain connects TRBV27 to TRBJ1-2, with D tentatively TRBD1 (5 bases). V was pared by 8 bases and J by 7 bases, with 26 bases between. Germline CDR1 is MNHEY and CDR2 is SMNVEV (reference sequence). This CDR3 spans 16 amino acids.

The rearrangement joins TRBV5-1 to TRBJ2-3; maybe TRBD2 (6 bases). Germline values: CDR1 SGHRS, CDR2 YFSETQ. The V and J ends lost 0 bases and 2 bases respectively, with 13 bases between them. The CDR3 is 16 amino acids. CDR3 region: CASSLGVASDTDTQYF. The CDR3 DNA is TGCGCCAGCAGCTTGGGAGTGGCTAGCGACACAGATACGCAGTATTTT.

This clone has only one observation. J is TRBJ2-3 and V is TRBV11-3; 7 nucleotides line up with TRBD2. The CDR3 has 15 residues. Germline V gene lookup returns CDR1 SGHNT and CDR2 YENEEA. The V and J ends lost 5 bases and 4 bases, in that order; junction bases with no gene match: 9. CDR3 sequence: CASSPGGRLADTQYF. The CDR3 DNA follows: TGTGCCAGCAGCCCCGGCGGGAGACTCGCAGATACGCAGTATTTT.

J is TRBJ2-7 and V is TRBV6-5; 7 nucleotides line up with TRBD1. CDR1 and CDR2 from the germline V gene are MNHEY and SVGAGI. The CDR3 covers 14 residues. V gave up 8 bases and J gave up 2 bases; unmatched junction bases: 9. The CDR3 DNA follows: TGTGCCAGCGGTACCAGGGACAGCGCCTACGAGCAGTACTTC. As protein: CASGTRDSAYEQYF.

This chain links TRBV5-5 with TRBJ2-5; 11 bases are shared with TRBD2. After removal of 1 base from V and 1 base from J, the junction contained 3 bases not matched to a gene. The CDR3 sequence is 16 residues long. Germline CDR1 SGHKS, CDR2 YYEKEE (reference sequence). CDR3 sequence: CASSLTSGGLQETQYF. The CDR3 region has the DNA TGTGCCAGCAGCTTGACTAGCGGGGGACTCCAAGAGACCCAGTACTTC.

The chain links TRBV19 to TRBJ2-1; 12 nucleotides match TRBD2. The CDR3 covers 22 residues. Germline V gene lookup returns CDR1 LNHDA and CDR2 SQIVND (reference sequence). The V segment lost 5 bases and the J segment 0 bases; nucleotides outside the gene matches: 20. The CDR3 protein is CASSFRAVGLAGLRSSYNEQFF. DNA of the CDR3: TGTGCCAGTAGTTTTCGGGCGGTTGGACTAGCGGGACTACGGAGCTCCTACAATGAGCAGTTCTTC.

This chain connects TRBV9 to TRBJ1-2; D is unresolved. The V end was cut by 0 bases, the J end by 2 bases, with 8 bases between. CDR1 SGDLS and CDR2 YYNGEE come from the germline V gene. CDR3 length: 14 residues. CDR3 nucleotide sequence: TGTGCCAGCAGCGTAGCTACGGAGAACTATGGCTACACCTTC. This translates into CASSVATENYGYTF.

J is TRBJ2-2 and V is TRBV7-2; no clear D. The length of the CDR3 is 17 residues. The ends were cut back, 5 bases at V and 1 base at J, with 17 bases in the middle. Germline V lookup: CDR1 SGHTA, CDR2 FQGNSA. CDR3 in amino acids: CASSASPAGWNTGELFF. The CDR3 DNA sequence: TGTGCCAGCAGCGCATCCCCCGCAGGATGGAACACCGGGGAGCTGTTTTTT.

The chain uses TRBV30 and TRBJ1-4; D is unclear. In germline, CDR1 is GTSNPN, CDR2 SVGIG (reference sequence). Trimming shortened V by 2 bases and J by 10 bases, and 8 bases separated the two germline ends. The CDR3 has 11 amino acids. The CDR3 DNA reads TGTGCCTGGAGTACCCTAGGAAAACTGTTTTTT. Protein sequence: CAWSTLGKLFF.

CDR3 DNA sequence: TGCGCCAGCAGCCAAGATTTAGGGGACAGGGGCGGCTACACCTTC. This sequence encodes CASSQDLGDRGGYTF. The gene calls are TRBV4-3 and TRBJ1-2, with TRBD1 matching over 10 bases. The CDR3 has 15 amino acids. Germline V gene data show CDR1 as LGHNA and CDR2 as YSLEER. Losses at the gene ends were 0 bases for V and 8 bases for J; bases not matched to a gene: 6.